Below are 3 T cell receptor beta chains sequenced from a single sample in a study of T cell changes during pregnancy in multiple sclerosis. The protocol was immunoSEQ multiplex PCR, while the TCRdb copy is restricted to in-frame clones and leaves out a portion. The data show around 42,000 clones, approximately 92% seen once. Sample: CD4+ T cells from peripheral blood mononuclear cells, taken after pregnancy. The receptors were gathered from a female donor in good health, enrolled as a control in a pregnancy study.

This clone was counted a few times. The chain recombines TRBV5-6 with TRBJ1-1; no clear D gene. Germline CDR1 SGHDT, CDR2 YYEEEE. The CDR3 extends over 13 amino acids. V lost 1 base and J lost 0, with 4 bases in between. The CDR3 DNA follows: TGTGCCAGCAGCTTGTTCGTGAACACTGAAGCTTTCTTT. Translating gives CASSLFVNTEAFF.

The J gene is TRBJ2-7, the V gene TRBV28, with 12 bases fitting TRBD2. Looked up from germline, CDR1 is MDHEN and CDR2 is SYDVKM. The trim removed 6 bases at V and 0 bases at J, leaving 12 bases unmatched. The CDR3 loop spans 18 amino acids. The chain's CDR3 is CASRGAGVGLAGSYEQYF. For the CDR3, the DNA is TGTGCCAGCAGAGGGGCCGGGGTGGGACTAGCGGGCTCCTACGAGCAGTACTTC.

The chain employs TRBV6-4 and TRBJ2-3; 9 nucleotides line up with TRBD1. From germline, CDR1 is MRHNA and CDR2 SNTAGT. Trimming took 6 bases from V and 0 from J; bases not matched to a gene: 4. The CDR3 totals 15 residues. The CDR3 region is CASSPGTGSTDTQYF. The CDR3, as DNA: TGTGCCAGCAGCCCCGGGACAGGGAGCACAGATACGCAGTATTTT.